Listed here are 12 T cell receptor beta chains from one sample, sequenced in a study of shared clonotypes between healthy human individuals. Assay used: immunoSEQ multiplex PCR; TCRdb lists only in-frame clones, some missing. The top ten hold 1.4% of the sample, which has about a million clones, 65% to 80% seen once. The material sequenced was memory CD4+ T cells sorted from blood. Specified subset: CD45RA-negative fraction. The receptors were sampled from a man aged 18 to 29 in good health.

This chain joins TRBV5-1 and TRBJ1-4; D unresolved. V was clipped by 0 bases and J by 8 bases, with 17 bases between them. The germline gives CDR1 SGHRS, CDR2 YFSETQ. The CDR3 is made up of 16 amino acids. The CDR3 DNA reads as TGCGCCAGCAGCTTGGGAAGGGCCCTGAAAGGGGAAAAACTGTTTTTT. It is translated as CASSLGRALKGEKLFF.

The chain combines TRBV6-1 with TRBJ2-7; D is perhaps TRBD1 (6 bases). V was shortened by 6 bases and J by 3 bases, with 15 bases between the two germline ends. CDR1 MNHNS and CDR2 SASEGT come from the germline V gene. The CDR3 is 14 amino acids. The CDR3 region has the DNA TGTGCCAGCAGGATTCAGGGGTCCCACTACGAGCAGTACTTC. This gives the protein CASRIQGSHYEQYF.

V gene TRBV6-1 combines with J gene TRBJ1-4; no clear D. V lost 7 bases and J 0 bases, leaving 6 bases between the germline ends. CDR3 length: 13 amino acids. CDR1 and CDR2 from the germline V gene are MNHNS and SASEGT. Written as DNA, the CDR3 is TGTGCCAGCAAAATTGCAACTAATGAAAAACTGTTTTTT. Protein: CASKIATNEKLFF.

CDR3 amino acids: CASSPIAGGTDTQYF. CDR3 coding DNA: TGTGCCAGCAGCCCCATTGCGGGGGGCACAGATACGCAGTATTTT. The chain carries TRBV6-1 and TRBJ2-3, with 7 bases identical to TRBD2. Per the germline V gene, CDR1 is MNHNS and CDR2 is SASEGT. The CDR3 is 15 residues long. With 6 bases clipped from V and 1 base from J, the junction kept 7 bases outside the gene matches.

The chain combines TRBV14 with TRBJ2-5; 13 bases are a match to TRBD2. The CDR3 contains 16 residues. Germline CDR1 SGHDN, CDR2 FVKESK. The junction had 7 bases not matched to a gene; V was cut back by 4 bases and J by 5 bases. CDR3 nucleotide sequence: TGTGCCAGCAGCCTTAGGACTAGCGGGAGTGTGGAGACCCAGTACTTC. It encodes CASSLRTSGSVETQYF. The complete variable domain, with remaining parts taken from reference TRBV14 and TRBJ2-5, reads EAGVTQFPSHSVIEKGQTVTLRCDPISGHDNLYWYRRVMGKEIKFLLHFVKESKQDESGMPNNRFLAERTGGTYSTLKVQPAELEDSGVYFCASSLRTSGSVETQYFGPGTRLLVL.

In the case of this clone: Other DNA sequences within the sample encode an identical CDR3. This rearrangement joins TRBV5-1 to TRBJ1-1; D is ambiguous. The CDR3 is made up of 13 amino acids. Looked up from germline, CDR1 is SGHRS and CDR2 is YFSETQ. Trimming pared 0 bases from V and 4 bases from J, leaving 7 bases between. The CDR3 DNA sequence: TGCGCCAGCAGCTTGGGTCGGGGCACTGAAGCTTTCTTT. Encoded protein: CASSLGRGTEAFF.

The chain carries TRBV6-6 and TRBJ1-1; D is unresolved. The CDR3 spans 16 residues. V dropped 0 bases and J dropped 0 bases, with 11 bases sitting between them. Germline loops: CDR1 MNHNY, CDR2 SVGAGI (reference sequence). CDR3 in DNA: TGTGCCAGCAGTTACTCCCGACCAGAAATGAACACTGAAGCTTTCTTT. This codes for CASSYSRPEMNTEAFF.

The chain employs TRBV7-6 and TRBJ1-3; D not certain. The germline V and J ends were trimmed by 5 bases and 0 bases, with 11 bases remaining between them. This CDR3 comprises 15 residues. CDR1 and CDR2 from the germline V gene are SGHVS and FNYEAQ. CDR3 DNA: TGTGCCAGCAGCCCCGGACCGGCCTCTGGAAACACCATATATTTT. Amino acids: CASSPGPASGNTIYF.

The J gene is TRBJ1-5, the V gene TRBV19, with D perhaps TRBD1 (5 bases). Germline CDR1 and CDR2: LNHDA and SQIVND (reference sequence). The V and J ends lost 6 bases and 5 bases respectively, with 14 bases between them. The CDR3 extends over 14 amino acids. The CDR3 DNA reads as TGTGCCAGTAGGGAGGGGCAGGGATATCAGCCCCAGCATTTT. It encodes CASREGQGYQPQHF.

J is TRBJ2-7 and V is TRBV27; 8 nucleotides agree with TRBD1. Trimming cost V 4 bases and J 4 bases; bases outside gene matches: 9. Germline V gene sequence: CDR1 MNHEY, CDR2 SMNVEV (reference sequence). The CDR3 contains 15 residues. For the CDR3, the DNA is TGTGCCAGCAGTTCCTCCGGGACAGGAGGGTACGAGCAGTACTTC. Protein sequence: CASSSSGTGGYEQYF.

A word on this clone: The likely explanation is a read error, given a far larger clone one base away. Other DNA sequences from this sample encode an identical CDR3 as well. The J gene is TRBJ2-1, the V gene TRBV9; D call uncertain. The V and J ends lost 0 bases and 0 bases respectively, with 4 bases between them. Germline CDR1 is SGDLS and CDR2 is YYNGEE. This CDR3 comprises 14 residues. The CDR3 coding sequence is TGTGCCAGCAGCGTAGGGAGCTCCTACAATGAGCAGTTCTTC. This encodes CASSVGSSYNEQFF.

This clone was found many times. The genes are TRBV19 and TRBJ1-6; perhaps TRBD1 as D (6 bases). Germline assignment: CDR1 LNHDA and CDR2 SQIVND (reference sequence). The CDR3 runs to 15 residues. V gave up 4 bases and J gave up 7 bases, with 14 bases separating them. Here the CDR3 DNA reads TGTGCCAGTAGTACCGCACAGGGCTCGAATTCACCCCTCCACTTT. It codes for CASSTAQGSNSPLHF.